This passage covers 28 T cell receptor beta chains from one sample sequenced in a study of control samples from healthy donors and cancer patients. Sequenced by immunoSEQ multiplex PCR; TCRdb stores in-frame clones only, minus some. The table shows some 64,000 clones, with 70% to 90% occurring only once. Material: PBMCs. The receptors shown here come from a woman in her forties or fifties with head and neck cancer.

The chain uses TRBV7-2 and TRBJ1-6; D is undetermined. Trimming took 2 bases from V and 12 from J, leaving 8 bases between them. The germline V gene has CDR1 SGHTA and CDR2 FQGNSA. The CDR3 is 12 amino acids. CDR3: CASSLSRGPLHF. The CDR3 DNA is TGTGCCAGCAGCTTATCGAGAGGACCCCTCCACTTT.

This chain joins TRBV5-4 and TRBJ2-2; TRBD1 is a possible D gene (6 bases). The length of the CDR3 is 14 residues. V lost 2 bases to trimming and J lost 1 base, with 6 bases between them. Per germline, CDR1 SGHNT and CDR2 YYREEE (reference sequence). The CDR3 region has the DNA TGTGCCAGCAGCTTAGGGGGGAACACCGGGGAGCTGTTTTTT. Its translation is CASSLGGNTGELFF.

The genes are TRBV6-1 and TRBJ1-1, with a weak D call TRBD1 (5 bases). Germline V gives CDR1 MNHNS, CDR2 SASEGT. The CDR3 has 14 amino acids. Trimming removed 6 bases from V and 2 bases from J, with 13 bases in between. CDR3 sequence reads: CASSPGTSNTEAFF. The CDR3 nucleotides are TGTGCCAGCAGCCCCGGGACCTCCAACACTGAAGCTTTCTTT.

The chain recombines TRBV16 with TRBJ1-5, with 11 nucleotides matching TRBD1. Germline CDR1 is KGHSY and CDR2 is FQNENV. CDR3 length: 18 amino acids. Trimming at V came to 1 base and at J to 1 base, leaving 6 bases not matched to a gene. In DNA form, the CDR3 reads TGTGCCAGCAGCCAATTGAGGACAGGGGGCTTAAGCAATCAGCCCCAGCATTTT. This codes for CASSQLRTGGLSNQPQHF.

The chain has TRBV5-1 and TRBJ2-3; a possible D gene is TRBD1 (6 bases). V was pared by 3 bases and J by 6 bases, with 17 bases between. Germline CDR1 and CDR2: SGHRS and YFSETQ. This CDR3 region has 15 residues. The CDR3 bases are TGCGCCAGCAGCTCCGGGACAACGGTCGCGGATACGCAGTATTTT. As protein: CASSSGTTVADTQYF.

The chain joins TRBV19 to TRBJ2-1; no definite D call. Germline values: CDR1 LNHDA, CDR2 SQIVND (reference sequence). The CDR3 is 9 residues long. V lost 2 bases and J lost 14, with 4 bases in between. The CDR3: CASSIIEFF. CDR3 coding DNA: TGTGCCAGTAGTATAATAGAGTTCTTC. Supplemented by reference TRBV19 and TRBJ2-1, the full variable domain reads DGGITQSPKYLFRKEGQNVTLSCEQNLNHDAMYWYRQDPGQGLRLIYYSQIVNDFQKGDIAEGYSVSREKKESFPLTVTSAQKNPTAFYLCASSIIEFFGPGTRLTVL.

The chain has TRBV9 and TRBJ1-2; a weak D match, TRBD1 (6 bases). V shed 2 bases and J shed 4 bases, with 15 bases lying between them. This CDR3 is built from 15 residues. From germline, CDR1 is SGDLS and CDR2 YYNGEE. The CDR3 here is CASSVNQGGGYGYTF. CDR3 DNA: TGTGCCAGCAGCGTTAATCAAGGGGGAGGCTATGGCTACACCTTC.

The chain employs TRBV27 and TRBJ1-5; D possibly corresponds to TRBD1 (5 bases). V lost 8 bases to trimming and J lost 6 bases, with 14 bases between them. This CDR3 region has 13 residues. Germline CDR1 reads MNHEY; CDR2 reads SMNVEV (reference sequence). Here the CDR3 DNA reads TGTGCCAGCGGGGGAGGGCCGAGTCAGCCCCAGCATTTT. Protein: CASGGGPSQPQHF.

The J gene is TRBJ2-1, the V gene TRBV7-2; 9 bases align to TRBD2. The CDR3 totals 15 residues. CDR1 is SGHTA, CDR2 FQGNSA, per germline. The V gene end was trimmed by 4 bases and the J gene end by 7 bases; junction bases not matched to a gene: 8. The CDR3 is CASSSSSGVGNEQFF. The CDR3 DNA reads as TGTGCCAGCAGCTCCTCTAGCGGGGTTGGGAATGAGCAGTTCTTC. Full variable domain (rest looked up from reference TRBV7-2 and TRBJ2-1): GAGVSQSPSNKVTEKGKDVELRCDPISGHTALYWYRQSLGQGLEFLIYFQGNSAPDKSGLPSDRFSAERTGGSVSTLTIQRTQQEDSAVYLCASSSSSGVGNEQFFGPGTRLTVL.

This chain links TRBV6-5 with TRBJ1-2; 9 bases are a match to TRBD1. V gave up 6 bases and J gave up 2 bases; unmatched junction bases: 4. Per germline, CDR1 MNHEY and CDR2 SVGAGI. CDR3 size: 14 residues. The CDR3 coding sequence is TGTGCCAGCAGACGGACAGGGGAGAACTATGGCTACACCTTC. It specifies CASRRTGENYGYTF.

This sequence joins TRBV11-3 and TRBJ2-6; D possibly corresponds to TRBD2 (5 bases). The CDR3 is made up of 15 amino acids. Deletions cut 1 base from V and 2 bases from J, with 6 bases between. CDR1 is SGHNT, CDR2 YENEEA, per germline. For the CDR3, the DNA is TGTGCCAGCAGCTTAGGGGAGCCTGGGGCCAACGTCCTGACTTTC. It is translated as CASSLGEPGANVLTF. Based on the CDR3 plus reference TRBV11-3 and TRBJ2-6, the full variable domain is EAGVVQSPRYKIIEKKQPVAFWCNPISGHNTLYWYLQNLGQGPELLIRYENEEAVDDSQLPKDRFSAERLKGVDSTLKIQPAELGDSAVYLCASSLGEPGANVLTFGAGSRLTVL.

This chain's CDR3 is CASSILLAGPGNEQFF. CDR3 nucleotide sequence: TGCGCCAGCAGCATCCTACTAGCGGGGCCGGGAAATGAGCAGTTCTTC. V gene TRBV5-1 combines with J gene TRBJ2-1, with TRBD2 matching over 10 bases. V was clipped by 4 bases and J by 7 bases; unmatched bases: 11. From germline, CDR1 is SGHRS and CDR2 YFSETQ. The CDR3 consists of 16 residues. Variable domain in full (rest from reference TRBV5-1 and TRBJ2-1): KAGVTQTPRYLIKTRGQQVTLSCSPISGHRSVSWYQQTPGQGLQFLFEYFSETQRNKGNFPGRFSGRQFSNSRSEMNVSTLELGDSALYLCASSILLAGPGNEQFFGPGTRLTVL.

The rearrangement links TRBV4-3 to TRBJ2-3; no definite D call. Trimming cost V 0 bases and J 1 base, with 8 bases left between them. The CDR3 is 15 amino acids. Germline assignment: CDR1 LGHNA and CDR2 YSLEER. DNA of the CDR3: TGCGCCAGCAGCCAAGATGGGTTACGCACAGATACGCAGTATTTT. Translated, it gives CASSQDGLRTDTQYF.

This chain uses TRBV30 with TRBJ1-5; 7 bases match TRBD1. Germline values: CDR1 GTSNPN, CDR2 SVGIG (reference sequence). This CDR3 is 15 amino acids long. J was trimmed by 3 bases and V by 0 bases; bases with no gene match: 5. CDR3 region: CAWSVRGGSNQPQHF. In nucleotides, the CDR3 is TGTGCCTGGAGTGTACGAGGGGGCTCCAATCAGCCCCAGCATTTT.

CDR3 region: CASSGTGYGRLKPVFF. As DNA, the CDR3 is TGTGCCAGCAGCGGAACAGGGTACGGCCGACTTAAGCCCGTATTCTTC. The V gene is TRBV27, the J gene TRBJ2-1; D might be TRBD1 (6 bases). With 6 bases removed from V and 16 bases from J, the gap between germline ends came to 31 bases. This CDR3 is built from 16 residues. CDR1 and CDR2 (germline): MNHEY, SMNVEV (reference sequence).

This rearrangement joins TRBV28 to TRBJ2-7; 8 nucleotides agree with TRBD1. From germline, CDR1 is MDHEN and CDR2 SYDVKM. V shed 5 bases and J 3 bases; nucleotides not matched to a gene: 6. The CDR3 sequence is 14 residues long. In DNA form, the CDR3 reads TGTGCCAGCAGTCAGACAGGGGACTTCTACGAGCAGTACTTC. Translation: CASSQTGDFYEQYF.

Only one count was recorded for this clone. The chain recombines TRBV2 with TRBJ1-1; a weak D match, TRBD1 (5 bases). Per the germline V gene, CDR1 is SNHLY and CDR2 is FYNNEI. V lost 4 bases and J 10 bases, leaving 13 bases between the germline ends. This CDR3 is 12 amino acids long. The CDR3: CASSAGQYGAFF. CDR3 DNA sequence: TGTGCCAGCAGTGCGGGGCAGTATGGAGCTTTCTTT.

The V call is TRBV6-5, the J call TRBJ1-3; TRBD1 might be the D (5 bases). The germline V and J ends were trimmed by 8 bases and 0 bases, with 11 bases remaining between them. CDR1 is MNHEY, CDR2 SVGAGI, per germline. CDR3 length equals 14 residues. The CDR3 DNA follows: TGTGCCAGCTCTGAGACAGACTCTGGAAACACCATATATTTT. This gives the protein CASSETDSGNTIYF.

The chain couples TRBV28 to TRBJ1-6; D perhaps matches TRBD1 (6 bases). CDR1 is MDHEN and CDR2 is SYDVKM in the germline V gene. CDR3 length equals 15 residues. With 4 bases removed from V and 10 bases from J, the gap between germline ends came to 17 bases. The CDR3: CASSWLTGSGSPLHF. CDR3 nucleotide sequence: TGTGCCAGCAGTTGGCTGACAGGAAGCGGATCACCCCTCCACTTT.

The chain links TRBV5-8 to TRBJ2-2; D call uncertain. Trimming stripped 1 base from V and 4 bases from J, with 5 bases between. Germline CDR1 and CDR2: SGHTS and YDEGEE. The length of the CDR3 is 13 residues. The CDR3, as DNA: TGTGCCAGCAGCTTGATAGGCACCGGGGAGCTGTTTTTT. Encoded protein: CASSLIGTGELFF.

The CDR3 reads CASSFSSGGPGTGELFF. For the CDR3, the DNA is TGTGCCAGCAGCTTTTCCTCGGGGGGGCCAGGCACCGGGGAGCTGTTTTTT. This sequence joins TRBV7-2 and TRBJ2-2, with 8 bases that match TRBD2. The CDR3 is made up of 17 amino acids. Germline CDR1 and CDR2: SGHTA and FQGNSA. Trimming took 3 bases from V and 4 from J; bases not matched to a gene: 10.

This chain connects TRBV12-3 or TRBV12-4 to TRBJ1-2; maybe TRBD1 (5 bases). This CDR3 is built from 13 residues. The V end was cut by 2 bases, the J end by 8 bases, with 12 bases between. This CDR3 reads CASSLFQGRGYTF. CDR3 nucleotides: TGTGCCAGCAGTTTATTCCAGGGTAGGGGCTACACCTTC.

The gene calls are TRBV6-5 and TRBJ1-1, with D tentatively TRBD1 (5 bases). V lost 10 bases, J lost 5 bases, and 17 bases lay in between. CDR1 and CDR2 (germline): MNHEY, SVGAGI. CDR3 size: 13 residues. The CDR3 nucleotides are TGTGCCACCAGGTCGGGGGAAGGGACTGAAGCTTTCTTT. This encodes CATRSGEGTEAFF.

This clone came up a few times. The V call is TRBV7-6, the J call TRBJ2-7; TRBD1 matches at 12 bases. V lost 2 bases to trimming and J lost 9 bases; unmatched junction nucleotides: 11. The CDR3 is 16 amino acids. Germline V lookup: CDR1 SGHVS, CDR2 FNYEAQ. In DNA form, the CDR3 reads TGTGCCAGCAGCTTACAACCGGGACAGGGGGCAAGTCGGCAGTACTTC. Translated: CASSLQPGQGASRQYF.

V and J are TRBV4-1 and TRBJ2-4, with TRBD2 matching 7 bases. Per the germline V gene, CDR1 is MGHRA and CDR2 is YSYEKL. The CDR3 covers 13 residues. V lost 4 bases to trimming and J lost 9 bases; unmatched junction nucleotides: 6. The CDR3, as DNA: TGCGCCAGCAGCCCCGTTGGGGGGGGCATTCAGTACTTC. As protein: CASSPVGGGIQYF.

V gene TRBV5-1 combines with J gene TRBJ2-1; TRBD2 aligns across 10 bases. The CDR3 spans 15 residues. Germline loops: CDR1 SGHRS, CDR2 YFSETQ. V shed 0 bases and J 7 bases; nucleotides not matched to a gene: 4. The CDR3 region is CASSLGLAGVNEQFF. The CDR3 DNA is TGCGCCAGCAGCTTGGGTCTAGCGGGGGTGAATGAGCAGTTCTTC.

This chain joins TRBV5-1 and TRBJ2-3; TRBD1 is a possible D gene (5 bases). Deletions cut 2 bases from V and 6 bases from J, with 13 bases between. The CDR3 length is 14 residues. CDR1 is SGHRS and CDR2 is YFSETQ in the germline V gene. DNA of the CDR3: TGCGCCAGCAGCTTTGATGCCTCAGGGGATACGCAGTATTTT. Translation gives CASSFDASGDTQYF.

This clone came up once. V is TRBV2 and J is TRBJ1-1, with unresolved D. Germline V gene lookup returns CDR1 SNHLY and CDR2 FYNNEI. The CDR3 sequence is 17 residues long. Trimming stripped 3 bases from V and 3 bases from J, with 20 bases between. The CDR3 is CASSEKGRPPLDTEAFF. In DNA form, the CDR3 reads TGTGCCAGCAGTGAGAAGGGAAGGCCGCCATTGGACACTGAAGCTTTCTTT.